This T cell receptor (beta chain) was captured by sequencing in a study of vaccination and CD4 T cells after COVID-19. The ends were cut back, 4 bases at V and 2 bases at J, with 20 bases in the middle. CDR1 is MNHEY and CDR2 is SVGEGT in the germline V gene. The CDR3 totals 17 residues. At the Johns Hopkins FTIC core, DNA taken from cultured CD4+ T cells was sequenced by way of the Oncomine TCR Beta short-read assay. Cultures of CD4+ T cells served as the source for extracting genomic DNA. TCRdb processed the PCR reads anew with MiXCR; each CDR3 protein has one entry. This table has 10,000 or so distinct CDR3 sequences, approximately 34% appearing once. This clonotype was counted only a few times. Its antigen is still unknown. As for treatment: roughly 11-day PBMC culture with coronavirus spike peptide pools or control peptides (ViraFEST assay). The unexposed donor provided CD4+ T cells, which were taken before the COVID-19 pandemic (2011-2018). Wells that each held 1.5 million to 2 million PBMCs were cultured with 8 to 10 IU/ml IL-2 and 10 ug/ml peptide pools.

This rearrangement joins TRBV6-2 or TRBV6-3 to TRBJ1-1; TRBD1 is a possible D gene (5 bases). The TCR comes from a human donor in good health. Material for sequencing was CD4+ T cells from blood, cultured in vitro. CDR3: CASSLRAGRPSNTEAFF. The CDR3 region has the DNA TGTGCCAGCAGTTTGCGAGCGGGACGGCCGAGCAACACTGAAGCTTTCTTT.